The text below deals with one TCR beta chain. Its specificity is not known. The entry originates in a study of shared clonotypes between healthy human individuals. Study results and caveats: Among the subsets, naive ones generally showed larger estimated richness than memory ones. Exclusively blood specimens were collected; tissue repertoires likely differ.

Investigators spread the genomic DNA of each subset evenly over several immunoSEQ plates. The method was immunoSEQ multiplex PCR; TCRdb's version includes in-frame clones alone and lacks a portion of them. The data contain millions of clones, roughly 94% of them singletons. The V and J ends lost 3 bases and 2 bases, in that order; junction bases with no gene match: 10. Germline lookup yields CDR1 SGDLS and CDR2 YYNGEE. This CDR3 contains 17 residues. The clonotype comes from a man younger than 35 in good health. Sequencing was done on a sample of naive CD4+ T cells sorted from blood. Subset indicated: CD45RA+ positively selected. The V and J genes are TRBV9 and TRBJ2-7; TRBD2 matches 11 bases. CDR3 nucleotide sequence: TGTGCCAGCAGCGCGGGACATGGGACTAGCGGAACCTACGAGCAGTACTTC. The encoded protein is CASSAGHGTSGTYEQYF. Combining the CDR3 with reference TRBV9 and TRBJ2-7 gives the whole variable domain DSGVTQTPKHLITATGQRVTLRCSPRSGDLSVYWYQQSLDQGLQFLIQYYNGEERAKGNILERFSAQQFPDLHSELNLSSLELGDSALYFCASSAGHGTSGTYEQYFGPGTRLTVT.